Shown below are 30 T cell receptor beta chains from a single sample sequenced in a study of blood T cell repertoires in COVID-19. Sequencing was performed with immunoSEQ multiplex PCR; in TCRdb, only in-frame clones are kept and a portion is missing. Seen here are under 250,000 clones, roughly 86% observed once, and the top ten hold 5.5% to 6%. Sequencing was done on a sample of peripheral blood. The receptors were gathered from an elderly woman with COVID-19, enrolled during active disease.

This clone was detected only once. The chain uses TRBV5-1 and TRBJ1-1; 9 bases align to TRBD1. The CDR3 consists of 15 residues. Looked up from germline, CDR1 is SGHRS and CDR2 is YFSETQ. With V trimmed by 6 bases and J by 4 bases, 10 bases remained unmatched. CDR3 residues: CASTDRGQTSTEAFF. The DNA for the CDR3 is TGCGCCAGCACGGACAGGGGTCAGACGAGCACTGAAGCTTTCTTT.

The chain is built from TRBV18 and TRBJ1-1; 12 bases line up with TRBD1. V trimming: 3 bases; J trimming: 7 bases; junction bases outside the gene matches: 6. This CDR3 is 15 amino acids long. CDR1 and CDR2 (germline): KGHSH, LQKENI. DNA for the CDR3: TGTGCCAGCTCACCGGGACAGGGGGCGCTGGGTGAAGCTTTCTTT. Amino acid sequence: CASSPGQGALGEAFF.

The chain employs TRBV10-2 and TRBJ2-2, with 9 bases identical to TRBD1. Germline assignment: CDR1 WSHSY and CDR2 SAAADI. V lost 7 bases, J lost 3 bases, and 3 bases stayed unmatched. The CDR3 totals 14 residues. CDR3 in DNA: TGCGCCAGCAAACGGGACAGGGACACCGGGGAGCTGTTTTTT. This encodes CASKRDRDTGELFF.

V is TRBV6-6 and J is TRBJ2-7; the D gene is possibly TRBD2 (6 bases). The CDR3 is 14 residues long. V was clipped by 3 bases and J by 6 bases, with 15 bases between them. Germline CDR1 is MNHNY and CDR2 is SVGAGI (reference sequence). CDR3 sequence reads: CASSYASGVSEQYV. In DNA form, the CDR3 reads TGTGCCAGCAGTTATGCATCGGGGGTTAGCGAGCAGTACGTC.

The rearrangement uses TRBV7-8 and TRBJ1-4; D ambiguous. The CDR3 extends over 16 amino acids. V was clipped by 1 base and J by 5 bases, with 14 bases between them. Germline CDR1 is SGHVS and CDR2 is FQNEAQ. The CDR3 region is CASSLDLARSNEKLFF. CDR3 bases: TGTGCCAGCAGCTTAGATTTGGCTCGCTCAAATGAAAAACTGTTTTTT. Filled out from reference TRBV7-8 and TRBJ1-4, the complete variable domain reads GAGVSQSPRYKVAKRGQDVALRCDPISGHVSLFWYQQALGQGPEFLTYFQNEAQLDKSGLPSDRFFAERPEGSVSTLKIQRTQQEDSAVYLCASSLDLARSNEKLFFGSGTQLSVL.

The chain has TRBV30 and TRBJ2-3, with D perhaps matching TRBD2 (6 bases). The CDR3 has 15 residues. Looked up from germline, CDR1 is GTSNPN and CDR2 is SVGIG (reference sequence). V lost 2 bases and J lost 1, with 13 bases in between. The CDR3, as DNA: TGTGCCTGGAGTTACGCGCGGGGAGGCACAGATACGCAGTATTTT. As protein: CAWSYARGGTDTQYF.

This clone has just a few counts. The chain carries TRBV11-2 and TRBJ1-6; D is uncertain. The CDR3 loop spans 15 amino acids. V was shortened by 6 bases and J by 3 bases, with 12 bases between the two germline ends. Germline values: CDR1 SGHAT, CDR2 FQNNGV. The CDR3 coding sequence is TGTGCCAGCAGTTTGGCGGGCAGCTATAATTCACCCCTCCACTTT. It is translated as CASSLAGSYNSPLHF.

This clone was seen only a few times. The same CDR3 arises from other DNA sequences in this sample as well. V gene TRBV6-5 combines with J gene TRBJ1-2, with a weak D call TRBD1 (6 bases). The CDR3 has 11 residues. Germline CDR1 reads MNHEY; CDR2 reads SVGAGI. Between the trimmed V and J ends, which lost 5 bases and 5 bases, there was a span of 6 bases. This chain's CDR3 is CASSQGYGYTF. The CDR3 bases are TGTGCCAGCAGTCAGGGGTATGGCTACACCTTC.

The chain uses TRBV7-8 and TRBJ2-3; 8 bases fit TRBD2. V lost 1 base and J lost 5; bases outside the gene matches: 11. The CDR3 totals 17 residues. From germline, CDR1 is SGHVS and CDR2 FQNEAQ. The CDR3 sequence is CASSLVLRSGGGDTQYF. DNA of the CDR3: TGTGCCAGCAGCTTAGTACTGCGGAGCGGGGGTGGAGATACGCAGTATTTT.

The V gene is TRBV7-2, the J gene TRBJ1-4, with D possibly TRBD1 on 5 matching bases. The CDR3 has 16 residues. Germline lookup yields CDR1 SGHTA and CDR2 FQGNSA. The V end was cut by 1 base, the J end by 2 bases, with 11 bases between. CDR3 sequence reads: CASSLGAGLTNEKLFF. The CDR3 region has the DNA TGTGCCAGCAGCTTAGGGGCAGGGTTGACTAATGAAAAACTGTTTTTT.

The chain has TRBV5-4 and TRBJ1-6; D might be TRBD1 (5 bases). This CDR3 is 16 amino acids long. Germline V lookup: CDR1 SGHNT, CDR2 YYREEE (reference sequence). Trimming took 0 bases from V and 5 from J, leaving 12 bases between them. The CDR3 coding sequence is TGTGCCAGCAGCTTGGCCGCAGGGATGAATAATTCACCCCTCCACTTT. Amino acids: CASSLAAGMNNSPLHF.

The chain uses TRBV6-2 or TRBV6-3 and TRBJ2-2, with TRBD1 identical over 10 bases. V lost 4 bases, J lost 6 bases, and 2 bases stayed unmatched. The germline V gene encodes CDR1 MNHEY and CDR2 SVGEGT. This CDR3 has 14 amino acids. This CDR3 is CASSWGTGAGELFF. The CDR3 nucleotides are TGTGCCAGCAGTTGGGGGACAGGGGCCGGGGAGCTGTTTTTT.

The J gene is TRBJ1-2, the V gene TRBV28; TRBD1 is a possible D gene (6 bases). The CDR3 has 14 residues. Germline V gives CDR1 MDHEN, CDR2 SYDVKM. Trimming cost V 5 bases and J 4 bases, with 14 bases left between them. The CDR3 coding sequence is TGTGCCAGCAGTAGTCACAGGGTAGGCTATGGCTACACCTTC. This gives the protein CASSSHRVGYGYTF.

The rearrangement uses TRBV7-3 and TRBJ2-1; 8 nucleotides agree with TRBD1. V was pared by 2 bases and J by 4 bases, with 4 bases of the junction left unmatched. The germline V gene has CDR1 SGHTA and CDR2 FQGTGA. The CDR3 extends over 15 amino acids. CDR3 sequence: CASSLQGADYNEQFF. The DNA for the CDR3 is TGTGCCAGCAGCTTACAGGGGGCCGATTACAATGAGCAGTTCTTC. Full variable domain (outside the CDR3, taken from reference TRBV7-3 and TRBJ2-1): GAGVSQTPSNKVTEKGKYVELRCDPISGHTALYWYRQSLGQGPEFLIYFQGTGAADDSGLPNDRFFAVRPEGSVSTLKIQRTERGDSAVYLCASSLQGADYNEQFFGPGTRLTVL.

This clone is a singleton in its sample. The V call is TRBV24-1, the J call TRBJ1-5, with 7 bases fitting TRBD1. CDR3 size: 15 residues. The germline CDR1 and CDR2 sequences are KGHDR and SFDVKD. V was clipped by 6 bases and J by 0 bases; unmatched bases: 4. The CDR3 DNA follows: TGTGCCACCAGTAACCAGGGGGATAGCAATCAGCCCCAGCATTTT. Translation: CATSNQGDSNQPQHF.

CDR3 sequence (DNA): TGTGCCAGCAGCGGGGACAGGGTGTTCTTC. Amino acid sequence: CASSGDRVFF. The gene calls are TRBV7-3 and TRBJ2-1; 9 bases line up with TRBD1. Germline CDR1 is SGHTA and CDR2 is FQGTGA. The CDR3 runs to 10 residues. Germline trimming cut 5 bases from V and 15 bases from J; bases unmatched to any gene: 2.

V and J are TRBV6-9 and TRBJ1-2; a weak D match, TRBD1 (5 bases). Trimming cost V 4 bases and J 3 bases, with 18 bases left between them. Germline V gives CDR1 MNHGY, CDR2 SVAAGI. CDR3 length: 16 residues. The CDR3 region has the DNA TGTGCCAGCAGTTTACGACAGTGCCCGAAGGACTATGGCTACACCTTC. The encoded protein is CASSLRQCPKDYGYTF.

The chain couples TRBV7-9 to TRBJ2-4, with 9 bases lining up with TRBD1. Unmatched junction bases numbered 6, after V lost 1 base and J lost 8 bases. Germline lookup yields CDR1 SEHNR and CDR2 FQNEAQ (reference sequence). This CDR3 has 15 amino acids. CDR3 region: CASSLGSGDRDIQYF. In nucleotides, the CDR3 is TGTGCCAGCAGCTTAGGGTCGGGGGACAGGGACATTCAGTACTTC. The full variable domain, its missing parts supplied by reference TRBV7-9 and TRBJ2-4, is DTGVSQNPRHKITKRGQNVTFRCDPISEHNRLYWYRQTLGQGPEFLTYFQNEAQLEKSRLLSDRFSAERPKGSFSTLEIQRTEQGDSAMYLCASSLGSGDRDIQYFGAGTRLSVL.

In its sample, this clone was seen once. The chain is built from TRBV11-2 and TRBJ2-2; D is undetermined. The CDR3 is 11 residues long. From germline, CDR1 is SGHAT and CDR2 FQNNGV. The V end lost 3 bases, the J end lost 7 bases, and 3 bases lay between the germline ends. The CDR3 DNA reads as TGTGCCAGCAGCTTTATCGGGGAGCTGTTTTTT. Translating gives CASSFIGELFF.

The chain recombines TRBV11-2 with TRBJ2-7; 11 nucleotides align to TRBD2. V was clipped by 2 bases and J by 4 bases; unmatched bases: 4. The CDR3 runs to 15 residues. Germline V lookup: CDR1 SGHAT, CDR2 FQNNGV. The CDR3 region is CASSLQASGGYEQYF. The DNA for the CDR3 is TGTGCCAGCAGCTTACAGGCTAGCGGGGGGTACGAGCAGTACTTC.

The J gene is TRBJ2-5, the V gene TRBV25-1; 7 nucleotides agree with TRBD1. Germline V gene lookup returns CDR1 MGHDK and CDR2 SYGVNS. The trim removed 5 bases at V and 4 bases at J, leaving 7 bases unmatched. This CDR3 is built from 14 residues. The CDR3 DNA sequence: TGTGCCAGCAGTCGCACAGGGGCGGGAGAGACCCAGTACTTC. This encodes CASSRTGAGETQYF.

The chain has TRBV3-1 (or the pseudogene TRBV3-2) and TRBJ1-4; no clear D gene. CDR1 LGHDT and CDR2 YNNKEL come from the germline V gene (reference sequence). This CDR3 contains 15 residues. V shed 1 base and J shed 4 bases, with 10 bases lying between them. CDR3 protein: CASSQGLGINEKLFF. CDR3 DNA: TGTGCCAGCAGCCAAGGGCTCGGGATTAATGAAAAACTGTTTTTT.

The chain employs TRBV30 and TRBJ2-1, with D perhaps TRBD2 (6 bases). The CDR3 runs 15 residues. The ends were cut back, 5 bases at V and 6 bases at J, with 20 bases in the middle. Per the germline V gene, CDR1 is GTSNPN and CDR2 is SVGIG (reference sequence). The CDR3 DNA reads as TGTGCCTGGGCACATAAACATGGGGGGAGCAATGAGCAGTTCTTC. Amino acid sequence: CAWAHKHGGSNEQFF. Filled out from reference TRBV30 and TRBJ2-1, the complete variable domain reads SQTIHQWPATLVQPVGSPLSLECTVEGTSNPNLYWYRQAAGRGLQLLFYSVGIGQISSEVPQNLSASRPQDRQFILSSKKLLLSDSGFYLCAWAHKHGGSNEQFFGPGTRLTVL.

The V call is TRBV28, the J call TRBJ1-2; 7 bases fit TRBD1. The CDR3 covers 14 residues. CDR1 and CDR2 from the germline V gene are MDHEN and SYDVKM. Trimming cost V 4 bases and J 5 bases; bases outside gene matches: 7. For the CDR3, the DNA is TGTGCCAGCAGTTCGACAGGGAGAACGTATGGCTACACCTTC. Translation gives CASSSTGRTYGYTF.

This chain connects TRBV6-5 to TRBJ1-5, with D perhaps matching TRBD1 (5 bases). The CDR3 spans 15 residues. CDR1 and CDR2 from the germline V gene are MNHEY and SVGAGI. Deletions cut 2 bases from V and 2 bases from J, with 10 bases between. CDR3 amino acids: CASSYRGDGNQPQHF. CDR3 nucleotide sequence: TGTGCCAGCAGTTACCGGGGGGACGGCAATCAGCCCCAGCATTTT.

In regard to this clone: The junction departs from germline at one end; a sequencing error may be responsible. The CDR3, as DNA: TGTGCCCGCAGCGTCGGGGCGGGGGGCCCAGAGGAGACCCAGTACTTC. As protein: CARSVGAGGPEETQYF. The chain combines TRBV9 with TRBJ2-5, with 8 bases identical to TRBD2. The CDR3 is made up of 16 amino acids. Per the germline V gene, CDR1 is SGDLS and CDR2 is YYNGEE. The variable domain in full, completed from reference TRBV9 and TRBJ2-5, reads DSGVTQTPKHLITATGQRVTLRCSPRSGDLSVYWYQQSLDQGLQFLIQYYNGEERAKGNILERFSAQQFPDLHSELNLSSLELGDSALYFCARSVGAGGPEETQYFGPGTRLLVL.

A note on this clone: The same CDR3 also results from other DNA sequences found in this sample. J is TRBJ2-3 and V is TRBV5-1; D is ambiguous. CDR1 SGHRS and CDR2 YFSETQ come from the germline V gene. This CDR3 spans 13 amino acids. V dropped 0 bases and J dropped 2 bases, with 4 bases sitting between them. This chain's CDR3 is CASSLDNTDTQYF. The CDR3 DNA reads TGCGCCAGCAGCTTGGACAACACAGATACGCAGTATTTT. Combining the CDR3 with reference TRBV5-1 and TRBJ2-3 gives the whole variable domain KAGVTQTPRYLIKTRGQQVTLSCSPISGHRSVSWYQQTPGQGLQFLFEYFSETQRNKGNFPGRFSGRQFSNSRSEMNVSTLELGDSALYLCASSLDNTDTQYFGPGTRLTVL.

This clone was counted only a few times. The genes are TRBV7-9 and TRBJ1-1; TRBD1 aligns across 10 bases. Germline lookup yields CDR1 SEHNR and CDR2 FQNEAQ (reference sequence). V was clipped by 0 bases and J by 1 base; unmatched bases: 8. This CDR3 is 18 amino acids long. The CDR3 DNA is TGTGCCAGCAGCTTAGCGTCCGGACAGGGGGGGAAGAACACTGAAGCTTTCTTT. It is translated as CASSLASGQGGKNTEAFF.

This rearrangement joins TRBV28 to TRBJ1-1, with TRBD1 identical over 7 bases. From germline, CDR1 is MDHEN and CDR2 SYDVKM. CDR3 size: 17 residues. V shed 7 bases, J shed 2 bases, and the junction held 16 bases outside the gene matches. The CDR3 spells CASTHGGDSFFNTEAFF. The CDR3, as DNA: TGTGCCAGCACCCATGGAGGGGACAGTTTTTTTAACACTGAAGCTTTCTTT.

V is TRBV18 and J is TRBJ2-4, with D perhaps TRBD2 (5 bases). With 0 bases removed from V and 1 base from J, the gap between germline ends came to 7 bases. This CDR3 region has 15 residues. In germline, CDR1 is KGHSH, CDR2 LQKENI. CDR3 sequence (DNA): TGTGCCAGCTCACCACCGAGGGATGCCAAAAACATTCAGTACTTC. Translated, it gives CASSPPRDAKNIQYF.